Below, 20 T cell receptor beta chains from the same sample are listed, as sequenced in a study of cytotoxic CD8 clonotypes in ibrutinib-treated CLL. TCRdb's copy holds only in-frame clones and misses some; the assay was immunoSEQ multiplex PCR. The repertoire includes under 150,000 clones, around 80% of them detected once, and 2.5% to 3.5% sits in the top ten. Source: PBMCs, taken after 24 months of ibrutinib treatment. These receptors were collected from a human donor with chronic lymphocytic leukemia.

This clone was seen a handful of times. The V gene is TRBV28, the J gene TRBJ2-7, with D hard to call. Trimming shortened V by 4 bases and J by 2 bases, and 3 bases separated the two germline ends. Germline assignment: CDR1 MDHEN and CDR2 SYDVKM. The CDR3 is made up of 11 amino acids. In nucleotides, the CDR3 is TGTGCCAGCAGTTCGGCCTACGAGCAGTACTTC. Protein sequence: CASSSAYEQYF.

The rearrangement joins TRBV6-1 to TRBJ2-1; TRBD2 agrees at 8 bases. This CDR3 contains 17 residues. Germline V lookup: CDR1 MNHNS, CDR2 SASEGT. V lost 1 base to trimming and J lost 3 bases; unmatched junction nucleotides: 8. The CDR3 region is CASSEGYGRVVYNEQFF. The CDR3 nucleotides read TGTGCCAGCAGTGAAGGATACGGGAGGGTGGTCTACAATGAGCAGTTCTTC.

This chain connects TRBV7-9 to TRBJ2-5, with 9 bases matching TRBD2. This CDR3 spans 15 amino acids. Trimming took 7 bases from V and 5 from J; bases not matched to a gene: 11. Germline CDR1 reads SEHNR; CDR2 reads FQNEAQ (reference sequence). The CDR3 DNA sequence: TGTGCCAGCACGTATGCCCGGAGCGGGGGGGAGACCCAGTACTTC. Amino acid sequence: CASTYARSGGETQYF.

The chain combines TRBV6-6 with TRBJ1-1; D might be TRBD1 (5 bases). The CDR3 spans 15 residues. The V gene lost 2 bases and the J gene lost 3 bases, with 13 bases spanning the gap. Looked up from germline, CDR1 is MNHNY and CDR2 is SVGAGI (reference sequence). The chain's CDR3 is CASSYRGQIDTEAFF. CDR3 DNA: TGTGCCAGCAGTTACAGGGGCCAGATCGACACTGAAGCTTTCTTT.

This clone has only one observation. Since the CDR3 does not end with the conserved phenylalanine or tryptophan, this likely comes from a read error. No DNA is shown, since the ends of the CDR3 on it are uncertain; the CDR3 is the one TCRdb lists. The chain recombines TRBV5-5 with TRBJ1-2; the D call TRBD1 from the table was never checked on the DNA. The germline gives CDR1 SGHKS, CDR2 YYEKEE (reference sequence). Termini included, the CDR3 measures 15 amino acids. The CDR3 here is CASTRHLAKDLWLHL.

To note about this clone: Other DNA sequences in this specimen translate into the identical CDR3. The rearrangement uses TRBV6-1 and TRBJ2-5; D may be TRBD1 or TRBD2 (5 bases each). Trimming removed 4 bases at V and 1 base at J, with 7 bases between. CDR1 is MNHNS and CDR2 is SASEGT in the germline V gene. This CDR3 has 13 residues. The CDR3 nucleotides are TGTGCCAGCAGTGGGGGGAGCCAAGAGACCCAGTACTTC. The encoded protein is CASSGGSQETQYF.

The chain is built from TRBV6-5 and TRBJ1-2; 8 bases agree with TRBD1. Germline V gene sequence: CDR1 MNHEY, CDR2 SVGAGI. The CDR3 extends over 13 amino acids. After removal of 6 bases from V and 10 bases from J, the junction contained 10 bases not matched to a gene. The CDR3 spells CASRATGTGDYTF. CDR3 nucleotides: TGTGCCAGCAGGGCTACCGGGACAGGAGACTACACCTTC.

V is TRBV19 and J is TRBJ1-2, with no clear D. This CDR3 region has 15 residues. Trimming took 4 bases from V and 3 from J, leaving 15 bases between them. Per germline, CDR1 LNHDA and CDR2 SQIVND (reference sequence). CDR3 loop: CASSNIFDFHYGYTF. CDR3 nucleotides: TGTGCCAGTAGTAATATATTCGATTTCCACTATGGCTACACCTTC.

The chain links TRBV5-6 to TRBJ2-7; a weak D match, TRBD2 (7 bases). Trimming took off 1 base at V and 5 bases at J, with 19 bases between the two ends. The CDR3 spans 16 residues. Germline CDR1 reads SGHDT; CDR2 reads YYEEEE. As DNA, the CDR3 is TGTGCCAGCAGCTTGTTCCCGGGTCGGGGGGCCCACGAGCAGTACTTC. This sequence encodes CASSLFPGRGAHEQYF. The whole variable domain, filled in from reference TRBV5-6 and TRBJ2-7, reads DAGVTQSPTHLIKTRGQQVTLRCSPKSGHDTVSWYQQALGQGPQFIFQYYEEEERQRGNFPDRFSGHQFPNYSSELNVNALLLGDSALYLCASSLFPGRGAHEQYFGPGTRLTVT.

The chain links TRBV25-1 to TRBJ2-5; the D is unclear. The length of the CDR3 is 12 residues. Trimming pared 3 bases from V and 5 bases from J, leaving 7 bases between. CDR1 and CDR2 from the germline V gene are MGHDK and SYGVNS. The CDR3 DNA sequence: TGTGCCAGCAGTGATCTTCGGGAGACCCAGTACTTC. Encoded protein: CASSDLRETQYF.

This clone was seen a single time. V usage is TRBV11-2 and J usage is TRBJ1-1, with D perhaps matching TRBD1 (5 bases). The CDR3 runs to 14 residues. Germline V gives CDR1 SGHAT, CDR2 FQNNGV. Deletions cut 1 base from V and 8 bases from J, with 14 bases between. CDR3 loop: CASSLGPGTGEAFF. DNA for the CDR3: TGTGCCAGCAGCTTAGGACCAGGGACGGGGGAAGCTTTCTTT.

The chain links TRBV10-3 to TRBJ1-5; D remains unclear. Germline loops: CDR1 ENHRY, CDR2 SYGVKD. V was shortened by 0 bases and J by 5 bases, with 11 bases between the two germline ends. The CDR3 extends over 15 amino acids. The CDR3 region has the DNA TGTGCCATCAGTGAGTCCCTGGACCAATATCAGCCCCAGCATTTT. This encodes CAISESLDQYQPQHF.

The chain employs TRBV27 and TRBJ2-3, with a tentative D call TRBD1 (6 bases). There are 18 residues in the CDR3. The germline V gene encodes CDR1 MNHEY and CDR2 SMNVEV (reference sequence). V was trimmed by 4 bases and J by 0 bases, leaving 20 bases between them. DNA of the CDR3: TGTGCCAGCAGTTCCCCGACAGGTTTGATATCTAGCACAGATACGCAGTATTTT. It codes for CASSSPTGLISSTDTQYF.

This clone was recorded only once. The rearrangement joins TRBV4-1 to TRBJ2-2; the D gene could be TRBD1 or TRBD2 (5 bases each). Germline V gene lookup returns CDR1 MGHRA and CDR2 YSYEKL. V was clipped by 4 bases and J by 6 bases, with 9 bases between them. This CDR3 has 13 residues. The chain's CDR3 is CASSPQGAGELFF. CDR3 in DNA: TGCGCCAGCAGCCCGCAGGGAGCCGGGGAGCTGTTTTTT.

The V gene is TRBV6-5, the J gene TRBJ1-1, with TRBD1 matching over 10 bases. Germline V CDR1 and CDR2: MNHEY, SVGAGI. After removal of 4 bases from V and 11 bases from J, the junction contained 7 bases not matched to a gene. The CDR3 has 13 residues. This chain's CDR3 is CASSLDRGLVAFF. DNA for the CDR3: TGTGCCAGCAGTTTAGACAGGGGGCTTGTGGCTTTCTTT.

The rearrangement links TRBV19 to TRBJ2-7; D ambiguous. Between the trimmed V and J ends, which lost 3 bases and 2 bases, there was a span of 11 bases. Germline assignment: CDR1 LNHDA and CDR2 SQIVND (reference sequence). The CDR3 has 14 residues. CDR3 protein: CASSMGTVTYEQYF. DNA of the CDR3: TGTGCCAGTAGTATGGGAACAGTCACCTACGAGCAGTACTTC.

This clone occurred once. This chain joins TRBV4-2 and TRBJ2-3, with 7 bases that match TRBD2. Germline lookup yields CDR1 LGHNA and CDR2 YNFKEQ. J lost 0 bases, V lost 4 bases, and 13 bases had no gene match. This CDR3 has 18 amino acids. For the CDR3, the DNA is TGTGCCAGCAGCCGTACAGTACGGGGGGAGATTAGCACAGATACGCAGTATTTT. It translates to CASSRTVRGEISTDTQYF.

The J gene is TRBJ1-5, the V gene TRBV19; 9 nucleotides agree with TRBD1. V lost 3 bases and J lost 4; bases outside the gene matches: 10. This CDR3 comprises 17 residues. CDR1 and CDR2 from the germline V gene are LNHDA and SQIVND (reference sequence). The CDR3 is CASSIIGTGWENQPQHF. CDR3 DNA: TGTGCCAGTAGTATTATTGGGACAGGGTGGGAAAATCAGCCCCAGCATTTT.

The CDR3 region is CASSERKVSNEKLFF. Written as DNA, the CDR3 is TGTGCCAGCAGTGAAAGGAAGGTCTCTAATGAAAAACTGTTTTTT. V is TRBV6-1 and J is TRBJ1-4; no clear D. There are 15 residues in the CDR3. The V gene lost 2 bases and the J gene lost 3 bases, with 10 bases spanning the gap. Germline V gene sequence: CDR1 MNHNS, CDR2 SASEGT.

Remarks on this clone: The same CDR3 also results from other DNA sequences found in this sample. This rearrangement joins TRBV28 to TRBJ2-7; TRBD1 is a possible D gene (8 bases). Trimming took off 5 bases at V and 5 bases at J, with 19 bases between the two ends. The CDR3 is 15 amino acids. In germline, CDR1 is MDHEN, CDR2 SYDVKM. CDR3 DNA sequence: TGTGCCAGCAGTCACGGACAGGGAGGACTAGACGAGCAGTACTTC. Amino acid sequence: CASSHGQGGLDEQYF.